This T cell receptor beta chain comes out of a study of T cells in localized non-small cell lung cancer. In this sample, this clone turned up once. Its antigen remains unknown. Only in-frame clones appear in the TCRdb table, and some are missing; sequencing was by immunoSEQ multiplex PCR. Of 26,000 or so clones listed, approximately 91% are singletons. J lost 2 bases, V lost 5 bases, and 3 bases had no gene match. Germline V CDR1 and CDR2: PRHDT, FYEKMQ (reference sequence). This CDR3 has 15 amino acids. Findings and caveats of the study: Heterogeneity stays possible, as sequencing covered only one tumor region. Uninvolved neighboring lung showed the greatest T cell clonality, exceeding tumor. Elevated circulating T cell density in blood was associated with longer overall survival.

Sequences were derived from peripheral blood, sampled before any cancer treatment. The source is a female donor aged 60 or older with stage II squamous cell lung carcinoma. The chain uses TRBV13 and TRBJ2-3; 11 bases are shared with TRBD2. CDR3 DNA sequence: TGTGCCAGCAGCGTACTAGCGGGGGACACAGATACGCAGTATTTT. Its protein is CASSVLAGDTDTQYF.